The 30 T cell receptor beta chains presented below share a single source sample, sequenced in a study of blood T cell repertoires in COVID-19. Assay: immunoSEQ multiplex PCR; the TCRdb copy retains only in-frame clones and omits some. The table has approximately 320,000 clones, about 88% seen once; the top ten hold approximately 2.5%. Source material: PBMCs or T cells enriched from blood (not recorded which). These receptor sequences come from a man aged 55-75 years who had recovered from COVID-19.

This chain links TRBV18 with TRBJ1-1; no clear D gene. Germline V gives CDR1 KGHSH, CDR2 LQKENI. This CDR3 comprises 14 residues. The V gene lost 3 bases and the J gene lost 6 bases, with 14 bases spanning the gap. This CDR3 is CASSPPFDRAEAFF. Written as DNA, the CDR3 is TGTGCCAGCTCACCCCCGTTTGACCGGGCTGAAGCTTTCTTT.

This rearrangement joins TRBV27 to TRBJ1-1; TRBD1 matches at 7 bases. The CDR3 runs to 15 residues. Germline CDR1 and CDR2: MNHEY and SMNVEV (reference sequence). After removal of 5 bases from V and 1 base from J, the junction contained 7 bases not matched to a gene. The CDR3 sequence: CASSPRTGGNTEAFF. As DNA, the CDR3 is TGTGCCAGCAGTCCAAGGACAGGAGGGAACACTGAAGCTTTCTTT.

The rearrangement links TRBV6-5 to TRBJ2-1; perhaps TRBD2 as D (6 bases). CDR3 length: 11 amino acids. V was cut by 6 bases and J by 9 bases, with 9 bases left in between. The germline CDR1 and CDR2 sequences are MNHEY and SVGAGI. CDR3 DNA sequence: TGTGCCAGCAGGCAGGGAGGTGAGCAGTTCTTC. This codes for CASRQGGEQFF.

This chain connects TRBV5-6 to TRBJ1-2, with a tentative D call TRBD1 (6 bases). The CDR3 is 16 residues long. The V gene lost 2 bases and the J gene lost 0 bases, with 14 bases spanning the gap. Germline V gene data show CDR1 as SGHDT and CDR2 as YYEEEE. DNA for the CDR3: TGTGCCAGCAGCTTAGGCCCACAGGGAACTAACTATGGCTACACCTTC. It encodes CASSLGPQGTNYGYTF.

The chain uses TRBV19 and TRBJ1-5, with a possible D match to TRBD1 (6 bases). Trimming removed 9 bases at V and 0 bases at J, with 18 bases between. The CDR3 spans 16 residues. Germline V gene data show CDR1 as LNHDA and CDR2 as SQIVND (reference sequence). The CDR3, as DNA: TGTGCCAGCATAAAAACCTGGACAGATAGCAATCAGCCCCAGCATTTT. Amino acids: CASIKTWTDSNQPQHF. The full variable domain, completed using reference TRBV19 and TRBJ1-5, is DGGITQSPKYLFRKEGQNVTLSCEQNLNHDAMYWYRQDPGQGLRLIYYSQIVNDFQKGDIAEGYSVSREKKESFPLTVTSAQKNPTAFYLCASIKTWTDSNQPQHFGDGTRLSIL.

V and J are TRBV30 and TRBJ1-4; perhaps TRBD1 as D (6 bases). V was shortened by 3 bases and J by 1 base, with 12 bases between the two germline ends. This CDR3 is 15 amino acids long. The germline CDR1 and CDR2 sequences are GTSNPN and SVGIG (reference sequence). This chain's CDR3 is CAWSPLTGTNEKLFF. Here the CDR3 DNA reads TGTGCCTGGAGCCCGCTGACAGGAACTAATGAAAAACTGTTTTTT.

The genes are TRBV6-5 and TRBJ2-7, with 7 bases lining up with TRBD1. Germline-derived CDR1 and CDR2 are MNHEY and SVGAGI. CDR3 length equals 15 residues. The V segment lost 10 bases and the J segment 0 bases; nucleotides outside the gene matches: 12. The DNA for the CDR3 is TGTGCCACCAGACAGGGCACCTGGACCTCCTACGAGCAGTACTTC. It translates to CATRQGTWTSYEQYF.

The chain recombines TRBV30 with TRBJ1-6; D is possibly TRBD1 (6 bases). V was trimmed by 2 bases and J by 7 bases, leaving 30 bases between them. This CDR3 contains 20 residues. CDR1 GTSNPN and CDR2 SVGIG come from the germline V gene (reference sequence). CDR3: CAWSLTAWAGDSQLNSPLHF. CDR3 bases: TGTGCCTGGAGTCTAACCGCTTGGGCAGGGGATTCGCAGTTGAATTCACCCCTCCACTTT.

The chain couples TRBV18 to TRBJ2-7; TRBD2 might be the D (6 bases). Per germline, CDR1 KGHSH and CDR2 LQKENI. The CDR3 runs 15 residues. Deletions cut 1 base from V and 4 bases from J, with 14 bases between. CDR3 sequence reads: CASSPQLADLYEQYF. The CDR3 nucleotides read TGTGCCAGCTCACCACAATTAGCGGATCTATACGAGCAGTACTTC.

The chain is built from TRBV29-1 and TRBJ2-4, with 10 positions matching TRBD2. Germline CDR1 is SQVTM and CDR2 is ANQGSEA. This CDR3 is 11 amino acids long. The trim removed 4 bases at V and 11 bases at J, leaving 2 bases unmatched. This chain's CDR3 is CSVGGLAFQYF. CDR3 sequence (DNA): TGCAGCGTTGGGGGACTAGCGTTTCAGTACTTC.

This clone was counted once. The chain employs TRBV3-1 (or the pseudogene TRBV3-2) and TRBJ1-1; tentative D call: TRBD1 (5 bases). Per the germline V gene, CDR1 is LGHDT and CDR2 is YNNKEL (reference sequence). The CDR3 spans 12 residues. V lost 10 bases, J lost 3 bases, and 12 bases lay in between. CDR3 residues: CATSGLDTEAFF. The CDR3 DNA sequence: TGTGCCACCTCAGGGTTGGACACTGAAGCTTTCTTT.

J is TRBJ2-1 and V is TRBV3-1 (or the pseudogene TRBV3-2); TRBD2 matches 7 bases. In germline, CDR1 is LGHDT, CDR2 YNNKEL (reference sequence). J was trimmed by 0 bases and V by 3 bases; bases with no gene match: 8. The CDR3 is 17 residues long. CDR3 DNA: TGTGCCAGCAGCCAGTTCTCCGGGACTAACTCCTACAATGAGCAGTTCTTC. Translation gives CASSQFSGTNSYNEQFF.

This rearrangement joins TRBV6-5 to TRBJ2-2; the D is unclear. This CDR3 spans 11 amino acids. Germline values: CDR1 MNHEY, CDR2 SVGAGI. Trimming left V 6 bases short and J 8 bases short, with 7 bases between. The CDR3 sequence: CASRNGGELFF. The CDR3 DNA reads TGTGCCAGCAGGAACGGTGGGGAGCTGTTTTTT.

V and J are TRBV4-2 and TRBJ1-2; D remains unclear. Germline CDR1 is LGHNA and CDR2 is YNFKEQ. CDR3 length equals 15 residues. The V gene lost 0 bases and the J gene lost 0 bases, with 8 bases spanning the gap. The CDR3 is CASSQESSANYGYTF. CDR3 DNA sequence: TGTGCCAGCAGCCAAGAGTCAAGCGCTAACTATGGCTACACCTTC.

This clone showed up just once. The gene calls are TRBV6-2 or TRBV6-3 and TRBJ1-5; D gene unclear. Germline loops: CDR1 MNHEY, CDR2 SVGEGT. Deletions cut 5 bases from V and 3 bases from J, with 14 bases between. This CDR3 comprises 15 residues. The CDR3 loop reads CASSNSGQYNQPQHF. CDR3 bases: TGTGCCAGCAGTAATAGTGGGCAGTACAATCAGCCCCAGCATTTT.

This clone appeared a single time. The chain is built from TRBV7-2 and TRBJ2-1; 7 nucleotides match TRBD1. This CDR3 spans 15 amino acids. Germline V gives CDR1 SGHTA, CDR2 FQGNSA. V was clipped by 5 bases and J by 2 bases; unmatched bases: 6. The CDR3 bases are TGTGCCAGCAGCATAACCGGGACAGCCTACAATGAGCAGTTCTTC. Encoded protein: CASSITGTAYNEQFF.

The DNA for the CDR3 is TGTGCCAGCAGCGACAGAAACACTGAAGCTTTCTTT. Translated: CASSDRNTEAFF. The chain recombines TRBV13 with TRBJ1-1, with D tentatively TRBD1 (5 bases). Germline V gene sequence: CDR1 PRHDT, CDR2 FYEKMQ (reference sequence). Trimming left V 5 bases short and J 2 bases short, with 6 bases between. There are 12 residues in the CDR3.

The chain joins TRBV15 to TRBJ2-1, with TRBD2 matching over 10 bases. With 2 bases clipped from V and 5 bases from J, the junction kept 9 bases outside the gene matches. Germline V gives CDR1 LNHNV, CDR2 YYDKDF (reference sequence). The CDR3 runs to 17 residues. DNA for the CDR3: TGTGCCACCAGCAGACTTCATCGGACTAGCGGCCACAATGAGCAGTTCTTC. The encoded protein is CATSRLHRTSGHNEQFF.

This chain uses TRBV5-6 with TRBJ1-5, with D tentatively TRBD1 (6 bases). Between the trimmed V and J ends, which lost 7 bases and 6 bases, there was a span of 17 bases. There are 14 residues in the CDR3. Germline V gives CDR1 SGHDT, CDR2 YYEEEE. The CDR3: CASQQGAFTQPQHF. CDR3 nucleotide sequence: TGTGCCAGCCAACAGGGAGCCTTCACTCAGCCCCAGCATTTT.

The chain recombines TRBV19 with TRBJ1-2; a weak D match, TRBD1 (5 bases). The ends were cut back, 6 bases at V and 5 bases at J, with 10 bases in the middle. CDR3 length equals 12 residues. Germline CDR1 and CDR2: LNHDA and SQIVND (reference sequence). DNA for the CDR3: TGTGCCAGTAGCAGGGCGCAATATGGCTACACCTTC. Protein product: CASSRAQYGYTF.

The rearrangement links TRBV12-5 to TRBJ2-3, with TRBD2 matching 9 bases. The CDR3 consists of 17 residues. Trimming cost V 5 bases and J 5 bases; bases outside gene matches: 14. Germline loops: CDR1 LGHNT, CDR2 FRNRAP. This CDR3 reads CASGPGPGRGGEDTQYF. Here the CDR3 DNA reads TGTGCTAGTGGTCCCGGCCCCGGGCGGGGGGGCGAAGATACGCAGTATTTT.

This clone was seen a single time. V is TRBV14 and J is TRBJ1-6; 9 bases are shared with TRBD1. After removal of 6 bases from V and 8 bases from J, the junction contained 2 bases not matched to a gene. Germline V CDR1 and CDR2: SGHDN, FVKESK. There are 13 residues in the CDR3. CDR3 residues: CASRRDRDSPLHF. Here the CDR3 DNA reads TGTGCCAGCAGACGGGACAGGGATTCACCCCTCCACTTT.

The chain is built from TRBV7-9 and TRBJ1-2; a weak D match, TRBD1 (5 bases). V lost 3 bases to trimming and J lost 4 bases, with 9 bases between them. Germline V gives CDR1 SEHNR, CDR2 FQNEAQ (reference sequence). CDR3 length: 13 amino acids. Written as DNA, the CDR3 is TGTGCCAGCAGCTTGGGACTGCCCTATGGCTACACCTTC. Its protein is CASSLGLPYGYTF. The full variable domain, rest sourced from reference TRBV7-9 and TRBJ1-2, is DTGVSQNPRHKITKRGQNVTFRCDPISEHNRLYWYRQTLGQGPEFLTYFQNEAQLEKSRLLSDRFSAERPKGSFSTLEIQRTEQGDSAMYLCASSLGLPYGYTFGSGTRLTVV.

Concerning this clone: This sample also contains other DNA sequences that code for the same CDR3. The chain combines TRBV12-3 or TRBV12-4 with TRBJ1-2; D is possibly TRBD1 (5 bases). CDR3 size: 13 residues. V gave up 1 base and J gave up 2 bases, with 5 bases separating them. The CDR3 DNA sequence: TGTGCCAGCAGTTTAGGGGGCAACTATGGCTACACCTTC. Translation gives CASSLGGNYGYTF.

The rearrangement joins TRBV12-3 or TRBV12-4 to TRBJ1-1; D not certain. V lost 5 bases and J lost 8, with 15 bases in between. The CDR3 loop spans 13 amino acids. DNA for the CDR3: TGTGCCAGCAGTCCTGGGCAATTAAGGGAAGCTTTCTTT. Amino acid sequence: CASSPGQLREAFF.

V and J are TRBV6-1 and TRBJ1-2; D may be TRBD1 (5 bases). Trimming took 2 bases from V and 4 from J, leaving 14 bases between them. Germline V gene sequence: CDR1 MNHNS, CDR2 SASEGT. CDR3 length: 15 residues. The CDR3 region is CASSEHAGLGYGYTF. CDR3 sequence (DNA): TGTGCCAGCAGTGAACATGCAGGGTTGGGCTATGGCTACACCTTC.

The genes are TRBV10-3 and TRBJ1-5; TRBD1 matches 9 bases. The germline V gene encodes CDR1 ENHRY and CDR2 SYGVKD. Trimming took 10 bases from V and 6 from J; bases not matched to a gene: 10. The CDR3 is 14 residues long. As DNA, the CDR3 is TGTGCCAGTCGGACAGGGGCCGGAGGTCAGCCCCAGCATTTT. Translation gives CASRTGAGGQPQHF.

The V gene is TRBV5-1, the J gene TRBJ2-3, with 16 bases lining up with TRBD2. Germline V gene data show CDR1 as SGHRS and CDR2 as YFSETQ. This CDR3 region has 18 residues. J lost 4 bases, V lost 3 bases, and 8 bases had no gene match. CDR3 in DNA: TGCGCCAGCAGCTCAAACGCGGGACTAGCGGGGGGGGCAGATACGCAGTATTTT. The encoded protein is CASSSNAGLAGGADTQYF. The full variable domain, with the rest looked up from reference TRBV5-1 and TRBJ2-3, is KAGVTQTPRYLIKTRGQQVTLSCSPISGHRSVSWYQQTPGQGLQFLFEYFSETQRNKGNFPGRFSGRQFSNSRSEMNVSTLELGDSALYLCASSSNAGLAGGADTQYFGPGTRLTVL.

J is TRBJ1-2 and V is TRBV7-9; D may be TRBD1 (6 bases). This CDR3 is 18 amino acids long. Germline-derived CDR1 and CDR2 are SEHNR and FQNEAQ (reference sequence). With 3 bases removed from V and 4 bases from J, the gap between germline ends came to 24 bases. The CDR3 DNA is TGTGCCAGCAGCTTTGGATACCCCACAGGGAGCGATGGCTATGGCTACACCTTC. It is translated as CASSFGYPTGSDGYGYTF. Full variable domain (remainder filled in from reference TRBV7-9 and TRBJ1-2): DTGVSQNPRHKITKRGQNVTFRCDPISEHNRLYWYRQTLGQGPEFLTYFQNEAQLEKSRLLSDRFSAERPKGSFSTLEIQRTEQGDSAMYLCASSFGYPTGSDGYGYTFGSGTRLTVV.

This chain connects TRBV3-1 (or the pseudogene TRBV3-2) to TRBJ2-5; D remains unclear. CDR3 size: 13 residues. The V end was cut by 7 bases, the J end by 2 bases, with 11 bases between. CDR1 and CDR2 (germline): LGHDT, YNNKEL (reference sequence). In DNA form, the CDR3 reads TGTGCCAGCAAGTTCGGGTCTCAAGAGACCCAGTACTTC. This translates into CASKFGSQETQYF.